This T cell receptor (beta chain) is from a study of CD8 T cells in Susac syndrome. With random hexamers, reverse transcription was performed on roughly 0.45 to 1 ug of RNA. TCRdb called the immunoSEQ multiplex PCR reads again in MiXCR, with one record for every CDR3 protein. Among about 140,000 distinct CDR3 sequences listed, approximately 95% were seen once. This clonotype was recorded once. The length of the CDR3 is 14 residues. Trimming cost V 8 bases and J 2 bases, with 10 bases left between them. CDR1 is MDHEN, CDR2 SYDVKM, per germline. The chain joins TRBV28 to TRBJ2-6, with D hard to call. Source material: CD8+ T cells from PBMCs. This sequence was found in a human donor in good health. The CDR3 sequence: CASALGTGANVLTF. CDR3 nucleotides: TGTGCCAGCGCCCTTGGTACTGGGGCCAACGTCCTGACTTTC.